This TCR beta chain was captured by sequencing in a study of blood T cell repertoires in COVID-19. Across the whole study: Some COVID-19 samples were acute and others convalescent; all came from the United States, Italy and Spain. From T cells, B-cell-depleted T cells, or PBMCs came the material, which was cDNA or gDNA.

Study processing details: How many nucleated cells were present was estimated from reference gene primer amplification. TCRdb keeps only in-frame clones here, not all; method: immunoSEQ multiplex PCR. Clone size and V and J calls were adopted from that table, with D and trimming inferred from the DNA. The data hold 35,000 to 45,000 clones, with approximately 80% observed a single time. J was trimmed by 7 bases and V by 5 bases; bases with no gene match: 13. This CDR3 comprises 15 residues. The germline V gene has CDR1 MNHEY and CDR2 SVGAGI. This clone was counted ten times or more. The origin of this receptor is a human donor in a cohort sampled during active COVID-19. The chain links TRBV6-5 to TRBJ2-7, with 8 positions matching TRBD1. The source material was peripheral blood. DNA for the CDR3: TGTGCCAGCAGTCCCCCTAGGACAGGGTGGGGAGAGCAGTACTTC. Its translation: CASSPPRTGWGEQYF.